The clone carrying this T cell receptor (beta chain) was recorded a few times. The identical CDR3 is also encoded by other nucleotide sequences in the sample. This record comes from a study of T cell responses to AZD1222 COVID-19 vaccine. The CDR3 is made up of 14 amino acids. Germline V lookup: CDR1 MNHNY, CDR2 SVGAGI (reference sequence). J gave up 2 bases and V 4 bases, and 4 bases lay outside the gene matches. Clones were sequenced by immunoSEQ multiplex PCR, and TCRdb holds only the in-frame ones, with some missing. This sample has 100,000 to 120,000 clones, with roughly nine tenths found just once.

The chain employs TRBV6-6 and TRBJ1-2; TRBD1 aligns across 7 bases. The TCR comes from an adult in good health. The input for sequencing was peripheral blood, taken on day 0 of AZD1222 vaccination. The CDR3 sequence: CASSFLQGNYGYTF. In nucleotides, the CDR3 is TGTGCCAGCAGTTTCTTACAGGGGAACTATGGCTACACCTTC.